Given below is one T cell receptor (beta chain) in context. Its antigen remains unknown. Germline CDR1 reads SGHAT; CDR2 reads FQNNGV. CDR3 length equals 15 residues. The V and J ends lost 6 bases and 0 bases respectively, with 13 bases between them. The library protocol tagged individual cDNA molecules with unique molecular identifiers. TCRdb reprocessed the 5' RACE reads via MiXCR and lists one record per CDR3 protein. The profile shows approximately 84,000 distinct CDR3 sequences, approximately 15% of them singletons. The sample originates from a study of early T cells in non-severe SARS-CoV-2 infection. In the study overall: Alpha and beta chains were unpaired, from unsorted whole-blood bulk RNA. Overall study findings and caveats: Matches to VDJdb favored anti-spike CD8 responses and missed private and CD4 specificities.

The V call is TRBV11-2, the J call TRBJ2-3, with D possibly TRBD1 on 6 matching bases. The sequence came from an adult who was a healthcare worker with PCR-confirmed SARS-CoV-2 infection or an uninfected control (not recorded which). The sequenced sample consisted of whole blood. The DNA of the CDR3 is TGTGCCAGCAGTTCAGGGGTACCTAGCACAGATACGCAGTATTTT. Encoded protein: CASSSGVPSTDTQYF. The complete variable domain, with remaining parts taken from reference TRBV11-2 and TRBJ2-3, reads EAGVAQSPRYKIIEKRQSVAFWCNPISGHATLYWYQQILGQGPKLLIQFQNNGVVDDSQLPKDRFSAERLKGVDSTLKIQPAKLEDSAVYLCASSSGVPSTDTQYFGPGTRLTVL.